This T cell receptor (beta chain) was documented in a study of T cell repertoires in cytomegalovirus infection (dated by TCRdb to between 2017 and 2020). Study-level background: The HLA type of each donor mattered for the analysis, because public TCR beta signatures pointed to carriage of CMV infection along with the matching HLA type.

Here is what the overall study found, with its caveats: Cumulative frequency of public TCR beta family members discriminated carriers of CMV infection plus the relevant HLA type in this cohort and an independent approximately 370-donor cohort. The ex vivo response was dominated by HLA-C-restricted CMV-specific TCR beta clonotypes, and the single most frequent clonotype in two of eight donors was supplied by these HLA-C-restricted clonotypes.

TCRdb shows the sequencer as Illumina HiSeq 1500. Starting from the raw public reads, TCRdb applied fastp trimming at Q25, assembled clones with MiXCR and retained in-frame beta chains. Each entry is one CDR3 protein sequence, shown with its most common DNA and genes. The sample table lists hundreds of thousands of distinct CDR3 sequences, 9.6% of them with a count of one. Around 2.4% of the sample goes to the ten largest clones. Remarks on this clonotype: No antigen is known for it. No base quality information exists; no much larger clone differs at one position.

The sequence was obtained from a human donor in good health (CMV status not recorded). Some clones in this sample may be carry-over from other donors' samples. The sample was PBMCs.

The DNA sequence follows: TGTGCCATCACCCGGGGGGCGGACACTGAAGCTTTCTTT. The encoded protein is CAITRGADTEAFF. Here the chain combines TRBV10-3 and TRBJ1-1; possibly the D gene is TRBD1, per 6 matching bases. Relative to germline, V is 7 bases shorter and J is 3 bases shorter, with 12 bases between their ends. CDR1 is given as ENHRY and CDR2 as SYGVKD, both from the germline V gene. The CDR3 spans 13 residues, from the cysteine through the phenylalanine. The read is trimmed to its CDR3 DNA, 39 bases read in frame from base 1.